The next 18 T cell receptor beta chains were all read from a single sample in a study of monozygotic twins with inflammatory bowel disease. Following a re-call of the 5' RACE reads, TCRdb has one entry per CDR3 protein and lacks DNA. Its table lists around 380,000 distinct CDR3 sequences. Sample: blood. The receptors shown here come from a human donor with ulcerative colitis or Crohn's disease, or a healthy co-twin of an affected twin (not recorded which).

The CDR3 spells CAISGDGYNEQFF. The chain combines TRBV10-3 with TRBJ2-1. CDR3 length: 13 residues. Germline CDR1 reads ENHRY; CDR2 reads SYGVKD.

This chain connects TRBV20-1 to TRBJ2-7; without DNA, the TCRdb call of TRBD1 cannot be checked. There are 16 residues in the CDR3. Germline lookup yields CDR1 DFQATT and CDR2 SNEGSKA (reference sequence). CDR3 loop: CSATLPRGPNAGEQYF.

V is TRBV6-6 and J is TRBJ2-3; TCRdb indicates TRBD1, and absent DNA this call remains unverified. Per germline, CDR1 MNHNY and CDR2 SVGAGI (reference sequence). The CDR3 runs to 13 residues. The CDR3 sequence: CASSPGHTDTQYF.

The chain links TRBV30 to TRBJ2-3; TCRdb picks TRBD1, but there is no DNA to check that call. The CDR3 sequence is 13 residues long. Germline V gene data show CDR1 as GTSNPN and CDR2 as SVGIG (reference sequence). The CDR3 here is CAWKGWGTDTQYF.

V usage is TRBV18 and J usage is TRBJ2-7; TCRdb reports TRBD1, a call that lacks DNA to check it against. Germline-derived CDR1 and CDR2 are KGHSH and LQKENI. This CDR3 has 13 amino acids. The CDR3 reads CASSPGRQVEQYF.

This chain uses TRBV5-1 with TRBJ1-2; the D call of TRBD1 rests on TCRdb alone, since no DNA is present to check it. CDR3 size: 13 residues. Germline V gives CDR1 SGHRS, CDR2 YFSETQ. The CDR3 loop reads CASSWGQDYAYTF.

This chain uses TRBV21-1 with TRBJ1-1; no DNA is available, so the TRBD1 call from TCRdb remains unchecked. TRBV21-1 is noted as a pseudogene. The CDR3 spans 17 residues. The CDR3 loop is CASSSPGRQKPNTEAFF.

J is TRBJ1-2 and V is TRBV28; TCRdb's assignment of TRBD1 cannot be checked, as there is no DNA. Germline V lookup: CDR1 MDHEN, CDR2 SYDVKM. There are 14 residues in the CDR3. CDR3 loop: CASYIGGMDYGYTF.

The V and J genes are TRBV24-1 and TRBJ1-1. CDR1 and CDR2 from the germline V gene are KGHDR and SFDVKD. The CDR3 runs 13 residues. The CDR3 sequence: CATRTESNTEAFF.

The rearrangement links TRBV3-1 to TRBJ2-1; TCRdb names TRBD2, which stays unverified in the absence of DNA. This CDR3 is built from 16 residues. CDR1 and CDR2 (germline): LGHDT, YNNKEL (reference sequence). CDR3 sequence reads: CASSQTSGGWYNEQFF.

J is TRBJ2-3 and V is TRBV23-1; TCRdb's D call of TRBD1 is untestable without DNA. TRBV23-1 is filed as an ORF, its function uncertain. This CDR3 has 16 amino acids. This CDR3 reads CASSHPTGSRADTQYF.

V and J are TRBV28 and TRBJ1-1; TCRdb reports TRBD1, a call that lacks DNA to check it against. The CDR3 has 14 residues. Germline lookup yields CDR1 MDHEN and CDR2 SYDVKM. CDR3: CASTPPGALSEAFF.

V is TRBV19 and J is TRBJ2-1; TCRdb's D call, TRBD2, is unchecked because there is no DNA. The germline gives CDR1 LNHDA, CDR2 SQIVND (reference sequence). This CDR3 comprises 17 residues. The CDR3 reads CASSIRLAGSSYNEQFF.

This rearrangement joins TRBV5-5 to TRBJ2-2. Per germline, CDR1 SGHKS and CDR2 YYEKEE (reference sequence). The CDR3 is made up of 16 amino acids. The CDR3 protein is CASSLEYTLNTGELFF.

The chain combines TRBV15 with TRBJ2-7; TCRdb's assignment of TRBD1 cannot be checked, as there is no DNA. The length of the CDR3 is 16 residues. Germline V gene lookup returns CDR1 LNHNV and CDR2 YYDKDF (reference sequence). CDR3: CATSRGGGQDVYEQYF.

The rearrangement joins TRBV6-5 to TRBJ1-2. From germline, CDR1 is MNHEY and CDR2 SVGAGI. CDR3 size: 12 residues. CDR3 loop: CATRQRNYGYTF.

The chain carries TRBV5-1 and TRBJ2-1; TCRdb picks TRBD2, but there is no DNA to check that call. In germline, CDR1 is SGHRS, CDR2 YFSETQ. The CDR3 consists of 15 residues. CDR3 amino acids: CASSLELGAYNEQFF.

The chain carries TRBV6-2 or TRBV6-3 and TRBJ1-1; the TRBD1 assignment by TCRdb is unverifiable without DNA. This CDR3 comprises 13 residues. CDR1 and CDR2 (germline): MNHEY, SVGEGT. The CDR3 spells CASSRGPGAEAFF.